This T cell receptor (beta chain) was recovered during a study of beta chain features in type 1 diabetes. Findings and caveats of the study: Shortening of TCRB CDR3s, moderate but significant, appeared in all four CD4+ subsets of Type 1 diabetes patients. VDJ junctions from type 1 diabetes patients carried fewer insertions and larger deletions.

The sequenced template was cDNA made from the entire isolated RNA. Sequencing was performed with immunoSEQ multiplex PCR; in TCRdb, only in-frame clones are kept and a portion is missing. This sample has approximately 160,000 clones; roughly 60% occur once, and the top ten carry about 0.1%. Researchers reported sorting CD4+ naive, central memory, regulatory and stem cell-like memory cells via CD45RO/CCR7/CD25/CD127/CD95/CD27. Sorted populations all had greater than 95% purity. This CDR3 is built from 16 residues. V was pared by 3 bases and J by 6 bases, with 9 bases of the junction left unmatched. CDR1 and CDR2 from the germline V gene are SGDLS and YYNGEE. This clone was seen a few times. The antigen remains undetermined.

Sequences were obtained from naive CD4+ T cells from blood. The V and J genes are TRBV9 and TRBJ2-2; 9 positions agree with TRBD1. This clonotype originated in a man younger than 40 with type 1 diabetes. CDR3 nucleotide sequence: TGTGCCAGCAGCGGCGGGACAGGGACTGTGGCCGGGGAGCTGTTTTTT. It specifies CASSGGTGTVAGELFF.